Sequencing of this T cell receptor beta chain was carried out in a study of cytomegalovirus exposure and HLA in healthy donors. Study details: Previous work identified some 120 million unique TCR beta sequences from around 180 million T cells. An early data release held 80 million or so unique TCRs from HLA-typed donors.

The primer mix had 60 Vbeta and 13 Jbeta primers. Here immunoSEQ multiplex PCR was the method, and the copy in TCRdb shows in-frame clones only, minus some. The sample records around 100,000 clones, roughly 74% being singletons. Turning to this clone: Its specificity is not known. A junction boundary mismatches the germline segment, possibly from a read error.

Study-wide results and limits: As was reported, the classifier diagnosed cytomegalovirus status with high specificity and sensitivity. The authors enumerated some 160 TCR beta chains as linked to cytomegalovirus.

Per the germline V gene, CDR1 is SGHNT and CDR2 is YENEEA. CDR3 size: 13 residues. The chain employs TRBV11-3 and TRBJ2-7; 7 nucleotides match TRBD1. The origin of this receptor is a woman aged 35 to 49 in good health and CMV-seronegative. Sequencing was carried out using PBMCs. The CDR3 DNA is TGTGCCAGCAGCTACGGGACAGCCTACGGGCAGTACTTC. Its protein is CASSYGTAYGQYF.